These 23 T cell receptor beta chains came from one sample sequenced in a study of blood T cell repertoires in COVID-19. Assay used: immunoSEQ multiplex PCR; TCRdb lists only in-frame clones, some missing. The repertoire consists of approximately 61,000 clones, with approximately 77% occurring once and the leading ten covering less than 35%. Sample: peripheral blood. These receptors were collected from a human donor in a cohort sampled during active COVID-19.

This clone was counted between two and nine times. CDR3 coding DNA: TGCGCCAGCAGGGCCTGGACAGGGGACAATCAGCCCCAGCATTTT. Translating gives CASRAWTGDNQPQHF. V and J are TRBV5-1 and TRBJ1-5; 9 bases align to TRBD1. V lost 5 bases, J lost 3 bases, and 6 bases stayed unmatched. Per the germline V gene, CDR1 is SGHRS and CDR2 is YFSETQ. The CDR3 loop spans 15 amino acids.

V gene TRBV6-5 combines with J gene TRBJ1-2; possible D gene TRBD1, 6 bases. Germline values: CDR1 MNHEY, CDR2 SVGAGI. Trimming stripped 4 bases from V and 4 bases from J, with 13 bases between. The CDR3 spans 14 residues. The DNA of the CDR3 is TGTGCCAGCAGTTCAACAGGGCCCTCCTATGGCTACACCTTC. Its translation: CASSSTGPSYGYTF.

The CDR3: CASSLDREYSPLHF. CDR3 DNA: TGTGCCAGCAGTCTGGACAGGGAGTATTCACCCCTCCACTTT. This chain links TRBV6-2 or TRBV6-3 with TRBJ1-6, with 8 bases matching TRBD1. Trimming cost V 5 bases and J 8 bases; bases outside gene matches: 5. This CDR3 is built from 14 residues. Germline CDR1 MNHEY, CDR2 SVGEGT.

This clone occurred many times. V and J are TRBV4-1 and TRBJ2-7; 7 nucleotides align to TRBD1. From germline, CDR1 is MGHRA and CDR2 YSYEKL. This CDR3 has 15 amino acids. Trimming at V came to 0 bases and at J to 0 bases, leaving 2 bases not matched to a gene. The CDR3 DNA sequence: TGCGCCAGCAGCCAAGACGGGGACAGCTCCTACGAGCAGTACTTC. As protein: CASSQDGDSSYEQYF.

The chain has TRBV5-4 and TRBJ2-7; 7 bases agree with TRBD2. Germline CDR1 reads SGHNT; CDR2 reads YYREEE (reference sequence). The CDR3 loop spans 15 amino acids. Trimming removed 4 bases from V and 0 bases from J; junction bases left unmatched: 7. The CDR3 bases are TGTGCCAGCAGCCCCGAGCGGGGCGCCTCCTACGAGCAGTACTTC. Translation: CASSPERGASYEQYF.

V gene TRBV3-1 (or the pseudogene TRBV3-2) combines with J gene TRBJ2-2; D is possibly TRBD1 (6 bases). Trimming took 5 bases from V and 1 from J, leaving 20 bases between them. From germline, CDR1 is LGHDT and CDR2 YNNKEL (reference sequence). CDR3 length: 18 residues. CDR3 protein: CASSSPGQRSLNTGELFF. CDR3 nucleotide sequence: TGTGCCAGCAGCTCACCGGGACAACGATCGCTGAACACCGGGGAGCTGTTTTTT.

The chain recombines TRBV5-4 with TRBJ1-2, with unresolved D. Germline V gene sequence: CDR1 SGHNT, CDR2 YYREEE (reference sequence). The CDR3 is 13 amino acids. The V end lost 6 bases, the J end lost 5 bases, and 14 bases lay between the germline ends. CDR3 coding DNA: TGTGCCAGCACCAACTCTGAACCTTATGGCTACACCTTC. Its protein product is CASTNSEPYGYTF.

The table lists this clone with a count of one. CDR3 nucleotides: TGTGCCAGCAGTTTAGGAAACGGGGAACAAGAGACCCAGTACTTC. It translates to CASSLGNGEQETQYF. The chain carries TRBV27 and TRBJ2-5; a possible D gene is TRBD2 (5 bases). Germline assignment: CDR1 MNHEY and CDR2 SMNVEV (reference sequence). The CDR3 length is 15 residues. The ends were cut back, 2 bases at V and 2 bases at J, with 12 bases in the middle.

V and J are TRBV7-2 and TRBJ2-2; 10 bases agree with TRBD2. The V gene's germline CDR1 is SGHTA and CDR2 FQGNSA. The CDR3 is 16 amino acids. V trimming: 4 bases; J trimming: 5 bases; junction bases outside the gene matches: 7. CDR3 region: CASSYWTSGRTGELFF. The CDR3 DNA follows: TGTGCCAGCAGCTACTGGACTAGCGGACGTACCGGGGAGCTGTTTTTT.

V is TRBV6-5 and J is TRBJ2-1, with D tentatively TRBD2 (5 bases). The CDR3 has 12 amino acids. Germline V gene sequence: CDR1 MNHEY, CDR2 SVGAGI. Trimming shortened V by 5 bases and J by 13 bases, and 15 bases separated the two germline ends. The CDR3 sequence: CASSNRRDRQFF. CDR3 DNA: TGTGCCAGCAGTAACCGCCGGGATCGCCAGTTCTTC.

In its sample, this clone was seen a few times. The genes are TRBV29-1 and TRBJ2-5; D might be TRBD1 (6 bases). There are 15 residues in the CDR3. CDR1 is SQVTM, CDR2 ANQGSEA, per germline. V dropped 4 bases and J dropped 1 base, with 16 bases sitting between them. This CDR3 reads CSVAPAGVSQETQYF. The DNA of the CDR3 is TGCAGCGTTGCCCCTGCAGGGGTTTCCCAAGAGACCCAGTACTTC.

This clone was detected a few times. This chain uses TRBV9 with TRBJ1-1; D call uncertain. The CDR3 totals 13 residues. The V gene's germline CDR1 is SGDLS and CDR2 YYNGEE. V was trimmed by 0 bases and J by 4 bases, leaving 7 bases between them. The CDR3 region has the DNA TGTGCCAGCAGCGTAGAAACTCGCACTGAAGCTTTCTTT. As protein: CASSVETRTEAFF.

This chain joins TRBV5-1 and TRBJ2-1; TRBD2 matches at 9 bases. The CDR3 loop spans 16 amino acids. After removal of 4 bases from V and 3 bases from J, the junction contained 8 bases not matched to a gene. Per the germline V gene, CDR1 is SGHRS and CDR2 is YFSETQ. The CDR3 coding sequence is TGCGCCAGCAGCCCAGCCAAACTAGCGGGCTACAATGAGCAGTTCTTC. As protein: CASSPAKLAGYNEQFF.

The J gene is TRBJ2-1, the V gene TRBV20-1; D might be TRBD1 (7 bases). Germline V CDR1 and CDR2: DFQATT, SNEGSKA (reference sequence). Trimming pared 3 bases from V and 8 bases from J, leaving 14 bases between. The CDR3 loop spans 13 amino acids. The CDR3 spells CSASVTGEDEQFF. The CDR3, as DNA: TGCAGTGCTAGTGTTACAGGGGAGGATGAGCAGTTCTTC.

V is TRBV3-1 (or the pseudogene TRBV3-2) and J is TRBJ2-7, with D possibly being TRBD1 (6 bases). The CDR3 loop spans 15 amino acids. CDR1 and CDR2 from the germline V gene are LGHDT and YNNKEL (reference sequence). V lost 2 bases to trimming and J lost 3 bases, with 14 bases between them. CDR3 bases: TGTGCCAGCAGCCAAACGCAACAGGGTAGCTACGAGCAGTACTTC. It translates to CASSQTQQGSYEQYF.

There are many counts of this clone. V usage is TRBV9 and J usage is TRBJ1-4; perhaps TRBD1 as D (5 bases). V lost 0 bases and J 8 bases, leaving 11 bases between the germline ends. The germline gives CDR1 SGDLS, CDR2 YYNGEE. This CDR3 is 14 amino acids long. CDR3 in amino acids: CASSVGQGTEKLFF. CDR3 nucleotides: TGTGCCAGCAGCGTAGGGCAGGGAACCGAAAAACTGTTTTTT.

A few counts support this clone. The chain recombines TRBV7-9 with TRBJ1-4, with D unclear. The CDR3 covers 15 residues. Germline V CDR1 and CDR2: SEHNR, FQNEAQ (reference sequence). With 0 bases removed from V and 4 bases from J, the gap between germline ends came to 9 bases. The CDR3 bases are TGTGCCAGCAGCTTAGCTCAGGAGGTTAATGAAAAACTGTTTTTT. It translates to CASSLAQEVNEKLFF.

V gene TRBV6-5 combines with J gene TRBJ2-7; no reliable D call. The CDR3 extends over 15 amino acids. The V end was cut by 3 bases, the J end by 1 base, with 13 bases between. CDR1 is MNHEY and CDR2 is SVGAGI in the germline V gene. The CDR3 region has the DNA TGTGCCAGCAGTTATATCGTCGGTTATTCCTACGAGCAGTACTTC. This sequence encodes CASSYIVGYSYEQYF.

V gene TRBV4-1 combines with J gene TRBJ2-7, with a possible D match to TRBD2 (5 bases). The CDR3 loop spans 15 amino acids. V was shortened by 1 base and J by 0 bases, with 10 bases between the two germline ends. Germline V gene data show CDR1 as MGHRA and CDR2 as YSYEKL. CDR3 DNA sequence: TGCGCCAGCAGCCAAGGTTTTGGGAGCTCCTACGAGCAGTACTTC. This encodes CASSQGFGSSYEQYF.

The J gene is TRBJ2-4, the V gene TRBV7-9; D might be TRBD2 (5 bases). Germline V CDR1 and CDR2: SEHNR, FQNEAQ (reference sequence). Trimming cost V 10 bases and J 1 base, with 17 bases left between them. The CDR3 length is 15 residues. The CDR3 loop is CATMNGMVAKNIQYF. The DNA for the CDR3 is TGTGCCACCATGAACGGGATGGTGGCCAAAAACATTCAGTACTTC.

The V and J genes are TRBV5-1 and TRBJ2-5; D is perhaps TRBD1 (5 bases). The length of the CDR3 is 14 residues. With 4 bases removed from V and 3 bases from J, the gap between germline ends came to 13 bases. From germline, CDR1 is SGHRS and CDR2 YFSETQ. CDR3 nucleotides: TGCGCCAGCAGCCGACGTGGCAGGGAAGAGACCCAGTACTTC. As protein: CASSRRGREETQYF.

The rearrangement links TRBV14 to TRBJ2-7; 7 positions agree with TRBD1. CDR3 length equals 14 residues. The V gene's germline CDR1 is SGHDN and CDR2 FVKESK. Losses at the gene ends were 4 bases for V and 2 bases for J; bases not matched to a gene: 5. CDR3 in amino acids: CASSLWQGAYEQYF. In DNA, the CDR3 is TGTGCCAGCAGCCTATGGCAGGGGGCCTACGAGCAGTACTTC.

The rearrangement links TRBV7-6 to TRBJ1-1; the match to TRBD1 covers 8 bases. Germline V lookup: CDR1 SGHVS, CDR2 FNYEAQ. V shed 2 bases, J shed 1 base, and the junction held 3 bases outside the gene matches. The CDR3 length is 15 residues. For the CDR3, the DNA is TGTGCCAGCAGCTTATCCGGGACAGGGAACACTGAAGCTTTCTTT. Translated, it gives CASSLSGTGNTEAFF.